The present TCR beta chain was sequenced within a study of T cells after yellow fever vaccination. 5'RACE template switching produced TCR cDNA carrying a universal primer site and UMIs. TCRdb re-called the 5' RACE reads through MiXCR, storing one row per CDR3 protein. The sample has approximately 150,000 distinct CDR3 sequences, approximately 9.7% seen once. In its sample, this clonotype was seen a few times. Germline V gene data show CDR1 as MDHEN and CDR2 as SYDVKM. With 6 bases removed from V and 5 bases from J, the gap between germline ends came to 10 bases. This CDR3 region has 12 residues. The chain couples TRBV28 to TRBJ1-2; a possible D gene is TRBD1 (5 bases). The specimen comprised CD8+ T cells sorted from PBMCs, sampled 45 days after the yellow fever booster vaccination. This TCR was sampled from a man younger than 35 who received the YFV17D yellow fever vaccine. DNA of the CDR3: TGTGCCAGCAGGGGGGTTCGGTATGGCTACACCTTC. Translating gives CASRGVRYGYTF.